This paragraph covers one T cell receptor (beta chain) sequence. This CDR3 is 18 amino acids long. Between the trimmed V and J ends, which lost 2 bases and 6 bases, there was a span of 23 bases. Germline-derived CDR1 and CDR2 are GTSNPN and SVGIG (reference sequence). This sample was included in a study of T cell responses to AZD1222 COVID-19 vaccine. Study details: Both about-4-week and about-12-week second-dose recipients were combined.

Using immunoSEQ multiplex PCR, the repertoire was profiled, and TCRdb retains in-frame clones only, with some absent. Among over 150,000 clones listed, less than 95% were seen once. The clonotype comes from an adult in good health. The chain carries TRBV30 and TRBJ1-6, with D maybe TRBD1 (5 bases). The input for sequencing was peripheral blood, taken on day 0 of AZD1222 vaccination. The CDR3 protein is CAWSLLRGPRAANSPLHF. CDR3 DNA sequence: TGTGCCTGGAGTTTACTAAGGGGCCCTAGGGCCGCTAATTCACCCCTCCACTTT.